This T cell receptor (beta chain) is from a study of T cells after somatic rescue of genetic block. Assay used: immunoSEQ multiplex PCR; TCRdb lists only in-frame clones, some missing. The sample has tens of thousands of clones; around 90% are singletons. The germline V gene has CDR1 SGDLS and CDR2 YYNGEE. Trimming took 0 bases from V and 1 from J, leaving 9 bases between them. There are 15 residues in the CDR3. This TCR derives from a man in his forties. The V gene is TRBV9, the J gene TRBJ2-3; D is possibly TRBD1 (6 bases). Specimen: peripheral blood mononuclear cells (PBMCs). This chain's CDR3 is CASSVEGVRTDTQYF. The CDR3 DNA reads TGTGCCAGCAGCGTAGAGGGGGTACGCACAGATACGCAGTATTTT.